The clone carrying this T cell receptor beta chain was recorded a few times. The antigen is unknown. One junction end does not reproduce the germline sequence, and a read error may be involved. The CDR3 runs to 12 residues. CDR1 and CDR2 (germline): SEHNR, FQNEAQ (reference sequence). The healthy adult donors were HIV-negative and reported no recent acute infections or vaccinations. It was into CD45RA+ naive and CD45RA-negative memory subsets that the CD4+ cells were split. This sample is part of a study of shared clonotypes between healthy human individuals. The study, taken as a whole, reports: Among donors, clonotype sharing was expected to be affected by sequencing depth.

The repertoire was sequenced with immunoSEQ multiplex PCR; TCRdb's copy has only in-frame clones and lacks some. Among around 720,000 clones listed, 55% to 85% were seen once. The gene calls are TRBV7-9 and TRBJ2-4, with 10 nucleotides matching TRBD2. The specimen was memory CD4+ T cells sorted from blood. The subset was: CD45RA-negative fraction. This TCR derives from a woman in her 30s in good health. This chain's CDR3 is CASSSGLAARVF. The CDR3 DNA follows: TGTGCCAGCAGCAGCGGACTAGCGGCCCGGGTCTTC.